Listed here are 20 T cell receptor beta chains from one sample, sequenced in a study of blood T cell repertoires in COVID-19. Clones were sequenced by immunoSEQ multiplex PCR, and TCRdb holds only the in-frame ones, with some missing. The sample includes 150,000 to 200,000 clones, around 88% of them seen just once. Sequencing input: peripheral blood. These receptors were taken from a human donor in a cohort sampled during active COVID-19.

The genes are TRBV27 and TRBJ1-6; possible D gene TRBD1, 5 bases. V lost 3 bases and J lost 0, with 18 bases in between. CDR1 and CDR2 (germline): MNHEY, SMNVEV (reference sequence). The length of the CDR3 is 19 residues. The CDR3 DNA follows: TGTGCCAGCAGTTTTCGATCCGTGGAGGGGAGCTCCTATAATTCACCCCTCCACTTT. Amino acid sequence: CASSFRSVEGSSYNSPLHF.

The rearrangement uses TRBV7-9 and TRBJ1-2; TRBD1 might be the D (5 bases). The germline CDR1 and CDR2 sequences are SEHNR and FQNEAQ (reference sequence). The CDR3 consists of 15 residues. Trimming removed 5 bases at V and 7 bases at J, with 20 bases between. Here the CDR3 DNA reads TGTGCCAGCAGCCCGTTTTTTAGTCGGGGGACTGGCTACACCTTC. It specifies CASSPFFSRGTGYTF.

In its sample, this clone was seen a few times. This chain uses TRBV30 with TRBJ2-7, with D possibly TRBD2 on 5 matching bases. Germline V gene lookup returns CDR1 GTSNPN and CDR2 SVGIG (reference sequence). V was shortened by 0 bases and J by 2 bases, with 11 bases between the two germline ends. This CDR3 has 14 amino acids. The CDR3 nucleotides read TGTGCCTGGAGTGTGCCTAGGCGGGCCTACGAGCAGTACTTC. Amino acids: CAWSVPRRAYEQYF. Filled out from reference TRBV30 and TRBJ2-7, the complete variable domain reads SQTIHQWPATLVQPVGSPLSLECTVEGTSNPNLYWYRQAAGRGLQLLFYSVGIGQISSEVPQNLSASRPQDRQFILSSKKLLLSDSGFYLCAWSVPRRAYEQYFGPGTRLTVT.

The rearrangement links TRBV7-9 to TRBJ2-4, with TRBD2 identical over 7 bases. Germline CDR1 reads SEHNR; CDR2 reads FQNEAQ (reference sequence). The CDR3 is 15 amino acids. Losses at the gene ends were 6 bases for V and 4 bases for J; bases not matched to a gene: 9. The CDR3 bases are TGTGCCAGCAGTCTGGGAGGGGCAGGGAAAAACATTCAGTACTTC. It encodes CASSLGGAGKNIQYF.

A note on this clone: Other nucleotide sequences in the sample specify the same CDR3. V is TRBV5-6 and J is TRBJ1-5; D is undetermined. The CDR3 covers 12 residues. V dropped 4 bases and J dropped 4 bases, with 6 bases sitting between them. CDR1 and CDR2 from the germline V gene are SGHDT and YYEEEE. CDR3 in DNA: TGTGCCAGCAGCCTTTTAAATCAGCCCCAGCATTTT. Translating gives CASSLLNQPQHF.

The chain couples TRBV6-6 to TRBJ2-7, with 9 bases lining up with TRBD2. CDR1 and CDR2 from the germline V gene are MNHNY and SVGAGI (reference sequence). The CDR3 runs to 16 residues. V was clipped by 0 bases and J by 12 bases; unmatched bases: 15. The CDR3 protein is CASSYSDIMLAGFPYF. The CDR3 DNA is TGTGCCAGCAGTTACTCGGATATAATGCTAGCGGGGTTCCCGTACTTC.

The genes are TRBV7-8 and TRBJ1-5, with D maybe TRBD1 (5 bases). CDR3 length equals 19 residues. Germline V gene lookup returns CDR1 SGHVS and CDR2 FQNEAQ. V gave up 1 base and J gave up 1 base, with 20 bases separating them. CDR3 coding DNA: TGTGCCAGCAGCTTAGTGGGGCGGATTGAGGCGGTAAGCAATCAGCCCCAGCATTTT. Protein sequence: CASSLVGRIEAVSNQPQHF.

The chain recombines TRBV2 with TRBJ1-2; weak D call: TRBD1 (6 bases). The V end lost 5 bases, the J end lost 4 bases, and 17 bases lay between the germline ends. The CDR3 has 15 amino acids. CDR1 and CDR2 from the germline V gene are SNHLY and FYNNEI. The CDR3 reads CASSPSPPGAYGYTF. The CDR3, as DNA: TGTGCCAGCAGTCCCTCGCCTCCAGGGGCCTATGGCTACACCTTC.

The rearrangement links TRBV27 to TRBJ2-3, with D perhaps matching TRBD1 (6 bases). Trimming cost V 6 bases and J 2 bases, with 15 bases left between them. Germline CDR1 and CDR2: MNHEY and SMNVEV (reference sequence). The CDR3 runs to 15 residues. CDR3 DNA: TGTGCCAGCAGCGAGGGGACAAGGAACACAGATACGCAGTATTTT. Translating gives CASSEGTRNTDTQYF.

The chain combines TRBV2 with TRBJ2-5; 11 bases agree with TRBD2. Germline V gene data show CDR1 as SNHLY and CDR2 as FYNNEI. J gave up 3 bases and V 6 bases, and 9 bases lay outside the gene matches. This CDR3 is 16 amino acids long. CDR3 region: CASRDRLLAGEETQYF. Written as DNA, the CDR3 is TGTGCCAGCAGGGACCGTTTACTAGCGGGGGAAGAGACCCAGTACTTC.

The rearrangement uses TRBV10-3 and TRBJ2-7, with TRBD2 identical over 8 bases. This CDR3 is 14 amino acids long. The V gene's germline CDR1 is ENHRY and CDR2 SYGVKD. After removal of 6 bases from V and 4 bases from J, the junction contained 8 bases not matched to a gene. The CDR3 region is CAISGGAGQYEQYF. The DNA of the CDR3 is TGTGCCATCAGCGGGGGGGCAGGGCAATACGAGCAGTACTTC.

This chain links TRBV7-2 with TRBJ2-7, with TRBD2 matching 12 bases. The V gene end was trimmed by 5 bases and the J gene end by 2 bases; junction bases not matched to a gene: 7. Germline loops: CDR1 SGHTA, CDR2 FQGNSA. The length of the CDR3 is 16 residues. Here the CDR3 reads CASSRTTSGGAYEQYF. The CDR3 nucleotides are TGTGCCAGCAGCCGGACGACTAGCGGGGGCGCCTACGAGCAGTACTTC.

This clone was seen only a few times. The J gene is TRBJ2-7, the V gene TRBV20-1; D is perhaps TRBD2 (5 bases). The germline V and J ends were trimmed by 3 bases and 3 bases, with 6 bases remaining between them. The CDR3 spans 11 residues. CDR1 is DFQATT, CDR2 SNEGSKA, per germline (reference sequence). The CDR3 protein is CSASGGYEQYF. In DNA, the CDR3 is TGCAGTGCTAGTGGAGGCTACGAGCAGTACTTC.

The gene calls are TRBV5-6 and TRBJ2-3; D is undetermined. The V end lost 4 bases, the J end lost 2 bases, and 14 bases lay between the germline ends. This CDR3 contains 15 residues. Per the germline V gene, CDR1 is SGHDT and CDR2 is YYEEEE. The CDR3 DNA sequence: TGTGCCAGCAGCCCCTGGAGTCTCTTCACAGATACGCAGTATTTT. This codes for CASSPWSLFTDTQYF.

The chain is built from TRBV9 and TRBJ2-3; the D gene is possibly TRBD2 (6 bases). Germline lookup yields CDR1 SGDLS and CDR2 YYNGEE. V was trimmed by 0 bases and J by 2 bases, leaving 13 bases between them. This CDR3 spans 16 amino acids. The chain's CDR3 is CASSVATGGNTDTQYF. The CDR3 region has the DNA TGTGCCAGCAGCGTAGCTACTGGGGGGAACACAGATACGCAGTATTTT.

This sequence joins TRBV27 and TRBJ2-2, with 10 bases that match TRBD1. The germline CDR1 and CDR2 sequences are MNHEY and SMNVEV (reference sequence). Trimming took 5 bases from V and 3 from J; bases not matched to a gene: 9. CDR3 length equals 17 residues. CDR3 in DNA: TGTGCCAGCAGTCACAAGACAGGGGGCGGTTACACCGGGGAGCTGTTTTTT. It yields the protein CASSHKTGGGYTGELFF.

The chain couples TRBV11-2 to TRBJ2-3; 7 bases align to TRBD2. Germline V gives CDR1 SGHAT, CDR2 FQNNGV. The CDR3 extends over 17 amino acids. The trim removed 0 bases at V and 1 base at J, leaving 7 bases unmatched. CDR3 amino acids: CASSLDGVAGGTDTQYF. As DNA, the CDR3 is TGTGCCAGCAGCTTAGACGGGGTCGCGGGGGGCACAGATACGCAGTATTTT. Using reference TRBV11-2 and TRBJ2-3 for the parts outside the CDR3, the full variable domain is EAGVAQSPRYKIIEKRQSVAFWCNPISGHATLYWYQQILGQGPKLLIQFQNNGVVDDSQLPKDRFSAERLKGVDSTLKIQPAKLEDSAVYLCASSLDGVAGGTDTQYFGPGTRLTVL.

This clone was counted once. The CDR3 spells CASSQFRGTNEKLFF. The DNA of the CDR3 is TGTGCCAGCAGCCAGTTTAGGGGGACTAATGAAAAACTGTTTTTT. The rearrangement uses TRBV28 and TRBJ1-4, with D possibly matching TRBD1 (6 bases). Trimming left V 6 bases short and J 2 bases short, with 13 bases between. CDR1 is MDHEN and CDR2 is SYDVKM in the germline V gene. The CDR3 spans 15 residues.

The chain uses TRBV9 and TRBJ2-1; TRBD2 aligns across 8 bases. Per the germline V gene, CDR1 is SGDLS and CDR2 is YYNGEE. The CDR3 length is 16 residues. V shed 0 bases, J shed 4 bases, and the junction held 6 bases outside the gene matches. The CDR3 nucleotides read TGTGCCAGCAGCGTAGTGGCTAGCGGGTTTTACAATGAGCAGTTCTTC. Translation gives CASSVVASGFYNEQFF.

The chain links TRBV7-8 to TRBJ1-2; tentatively, D is TRBD1 (6 bases). The CDR3 contains 15 residues. CDR1 is SGHVS and CDR2 is FQNEAQ in the germline V gene. Trimming pared 6 bases from V and 2 bases from J, leaving 16 bases between. CDR3 sequence (DNA): TGTGCCAGCAGGCGAGGGGGGGGGAGGAACTATGGCTACACCTTC. Translation gives CASRRGGGRNYGYTF.